This TCR beta chain is drawn from a study of blood T cell repertoires in COVID-19 (dated by TCRdb to between 2020 and 2021). Looking at the study overall: Samples covering the acute and convalescent phases of COVID-19 were provided by collaborators in the United States, Italy and Spain. The prospective study material was composed of cDNA or gDNA derived from T cells, B-cell-depleted T cells, or PBMCs. The dataset comprised deeply sampled blood TCRbeta repertoires from subjects exposed to, actively infected with, or recovered from COVID-19. The repertoires were released in a freely available public database meant as a resource for research on the immune response to SARS-CoV-2. The samples were drawn from two sources: the first 160 participants of the ongoing ImmuneRACE study, and 1,200 or so subjects contributed by 6 global collaborators. Nearly every sample came with metadata listing a de-identified subject ID, COVID-19 status, age in years and sex. Where HLA class I and class II types were available, the types were taken from metadata supplied by the sample provider, not from assay-based typing. The investigation overall reported the following: The quantity of clinical and demographic metadata differed by source and by participant and was supplied without curation.

Each collaborating institution followed its own protocols to collect whole blood in K2EDTA tubes. Collaborator samples were shipped for TCRbeta analysis as frozen whole blood, isolated PBMCs, or DNA extracted from either sample type. Reading from cysteine to phenylalanine, the CDR3 counts 16 amino acids. Only the CDR3 part of the read is kept: 48 bases, read in frame from the first base. The germline V gene (reference sequence) yields LNHDA for CDR1 and SQIVND for CDR2. Cut back by 6 bases and 1 base, the V and J ends lie 18 bases apart. The immunoSEQ Assay, a bias-controlled multiplex PCR, was used to amplify TCRbeta CDR3 regions from genomic DNA. As for the authors' bioinformatics: Nucleated cell counts per sample were estimated from amplification of reference gene primers within the assay. Sequence reads were collapsed and filtered to measure the absolute abundance of every unique TCRbeta CDR3 rearrangement. For each sample, productive Simpson clonality was calculated as the square root of Simpson's diversity index across productive rearrangements. Imported from immuneACCESS, the table was reduced by TCRdb to in-frame sequences with V and J called. These copies leave out some clones; in studies compared against another copy, an unresolved V gene accounts for under half, and the cause of the remainder is not known. The DNA was the basis for D and trimming; V, J and clone size are from that table. The sample table lists about 110,000 clones, around 83% of them with a count of one. The ten largest clones capture approximately 4.3% of the sample.

A word on this clone: Its antigen is not yet known. One base away there is no much larger clone; base qualities are not given.

The V and J genes are TRBV19 and TRBJ1-1; the D gene remains uncertain. This clonotype was sampled from a man in his 70s with acute or convalescent COVID-19. The sequenced sample was peripheral blood. The DNA sequence reads TGTGCCAGTAGGGGAGGGCGTGGGCAGGAGAACACTGAAGCTTTCTTT. Translated, this gives CASRGGRGQENTEAFF.